What follows are 26 T cell receptor beta chains derived from one specimen sequenced in a study of T cells in Graves' hyperthyroidism and ophthalmopathy. RNA transcripts served as the template for amplifying TCR beta CDR3 regions. HTBI primers were used for first-round RT-PCR of the TCR CDR3. MiXCR was run by TCRdb on the multiplex PCR reads, yielding one entry per CDR3 protein. The sample contains 560,000 or so distinct CDR3 sequences, 20% of which appear only once. The sample was blood. The source is a man aged 40-50 years with Graves' ophthalmopathy.

The sample holds a few counts of this clonotype. The chain is built from TRBV4-1 and TRBJ1-2, with D unresolved. Looked up from germline, CDR1 is MGHRA and CDR2 is YSYEKL. Trimming pared 0 bases from V and 8 bases from J, leaving 16 bases between. This CDR3 has 15 residues. Here the CDR3 reads CASSQDSFGVGGYTF. For the CDR3, the DNA is TGCGCCAGCAGCCAAGATTCCTTCGGGGTCGGCGGCTACACCTTC.

V is TRBV5-8 and J is TRBJ1-1; weak D call: TRBD1 (5 bases). V was trimmed by 6 bases and J by 4 bases, leaving 16 bases between them. The CDR3 is 14 residues long. In germline, CDR1 is SGHTS, CDR2 YDEGEE. CDR3 region: CASKGRLGGTEAFF. The DNA of the CDR3 is TGTGCCAGCAAGGGACGTCTTGGGGGCACTGAAGCTTTCTTT.

This chain uses TRBV3-1 with TRBJ1-2, with D perhaps TRBD1 (5 bases). The V and J ends lost 8 bases and 7 bases respectively, with 23 bases between them. There are 15 residues in the CDR3. The germline V gene encodes CDR1 LGHDT and CDR2 YNNKEL (reference sequence). The CDR3 loop reads CASRGVRQRRSGYTF. CDR3 nucleotide sequence: TGTGCCAGCCGTGGCGTAAGACAGCGCAGGAGTGGCTACACCTTC.

The rearrangement uses TRBV2 and TRBJ2-1; the D gene is possibly TRBD2 (6 bases). The V gene's germline CDR1 is SNHLY and CDR2 FYNNEI. Trimming removed 0 bases at V and 9 bases at J, with 12 bases between. The CDR3 totals 14 residues. CDR3 DNA sequence: TGTGCCAGCAGTGAAGCAACTAGCCAAAGTGAGCAGTTCTTC. This encodes CASSEATSQSEQFF.

There are many counts of this clonotype. This sequence joins TRBV5-6 and TRBJ2-1, with D perhaps matching TRBD1 (6 bases). This CDR3 contains 15 residues. The germline V and J ends were trimmed by 0 bases and 2 bases, with 9 bases remaining between them. The germline V gene encodes CDR1 SGHDT and CDR2 YYEEEE. The CDR3 DNA sequence: TGTGCCAGCAGCTTGGGACAGGTAACCTACAATGAGCAGTTCTTC. Its protein is CASSLGQVTYNEQFF.

This clonotype was detected a few times. The chain recombines TRBV7-2 with TRBJ2-1, with 9 nucleotides matching TRBD2. The CDR3 has 15 amino acids. The germline CDR1 and CDR2 sequences are SGHTA and FQGNSA. The trim removed 2 bases at V and 12 bases at J, leaving 11 bases unmatched. CDR3 DNA sequence: TGTGCCAGCAGCTTATCAGCGGGGGGCTTTCGTGGGCAGTTCTTC. Translated: CASSLSAGGFRGQFF.

In its sample, this clonotype was seen many times. In nucleotides, the CDR3 is TGCAGTGCTGGCGACAGTACATACGAGCAGTACTTC. Protein product: CSAGDSTYEQYF. The chain carries TRBV20-1 and TRBJ2-7; possibly TRBD1 for D (5 bases). The CDR3 is made up of 12 amino acids. V lost 5 bases, J lost 4 bases, and 12 bases lay in between. Germline V gives CDR1 DFQATT, CDR2 SNEGSKA (reference sequence).

The chain carries TRBV27 and TRBJ2-3, with 8 bases lining up with TRBD1. This CDR3 is built from 16 residues. Germline CDR1 is MNHEY and CDR2 is SMNVEV (reference sequence). After removal of 2 bases from V and 2 bases from J, the junction contained 6 bases not matched to a gene. CDR3 sequence: CASSLGYRGNTDTQYF. The DNA of the CDR3 is TGTGCCAGCAGTTTAGGGTACAGGGGGAACACAGATACGCAGTATTTT.

The chain is built from TRBV29-1 and TRBJ1-1; maybe TRBD1 (5 bases). CDR1 is SQVTM and CDR2 is ANQGSEA in the germline V gene. CDR3 length equals 12 residues. Trimming cost V 4 bases and J 5 bases, with 11 bases left between them. The CDR3 DNA is TGCAGCGTTGGAGGGGCGGAAACTGAAGCTTTCTTT. Translating gives CSVGGAETEAFF.

This clonotype was picked up many times. The gene calls are TRBV7-2 and TRBJ2-3; no clear D. Trimming pared 4 bases from V and 1 base from J, leaving 9 bases between. CDR1 and CDR2 (germline): SGHTA, FQGNSA. There are 14 residues in the CDR3. The CDR3 bases are TGTGCCAGCAGCTCCGGTCCCCGCACAGATACGCAGTATTTT. This sequence encodes CASSSGPRTDTQYF.

The chain uses TRBV6-1 and TRBJ2-7, with D possibly matching TRBD2 (7 bases). In germline, CDR1 is MNHNS, CDR2 SASEGT. The CDR3 runs 12 residues. Trimming cost V 7 bases and J 7 bases, with 14 bases left between them. CDR3 DNA sequence: TGTGCCAGCATTTCGGGGGGCGGGGAGCAGTACTTC. Translation gives CASISGGGEQYF.

This chain uses TRBV20-1 with TRBJ2-7; the match to TRBD2 covers 8 bases. V lost 0 bases, J lost 2 bases, and 6 bases stayed unmatched. This CDR3 spans 15 amino acids. Per the germline V gene, CDR1 is DFQATT and CDR2 is SNEGSKA (reference sequence). The CDR3 DNA sequence: TGCAGTGCTAGAGAGGCGGGGGGTCCTACCTACGAGCAGTACTTC. Translated, it gives CSAREAGGPTYEQYF.

This clonotype was recorded many times. The chain recombines TRBV28 with TRBJ2-7, with 7 bases that match TRBD1. This CDR3 spans 12 amino acids. Germline CDR1 and CDR2: MDHEN and SYDVKM. The V and J ends lost 7 bases and 2 bases, in that order; junction bases with no gene match: 2. Here the CDR3 reads CASTDRPYEQYF. Written as DNA, the CDR3 is TGTGCCAGCACGGACAGGCCCTACGAGCAGTACTTC.

This clonotype was recorded many times. This chain links TRBV11-1 with TRBJ2-1; 10 bases align to TRBD2. CDR3 length equals 15 residues. Germline V gives CDR1 SGHAT, CDR2 FQDESV (reference sequence). Unmatched junction bases numbered 10, after V lost 6 bases and J lost 8 bases. The CDR3, as DNA: TGTGCCAGCAGGCCCCCGGGACTAGCGTTCGATGAGCAGTTCTTC. Translating it yields CASRPPGLAFDEQFF.

This clonotype showed up just a few times. This chain uses TRBV9 with TRBJ2-3, with 8 bases that match TRBD2. The CDR3 loop spans 16 amino acids. V lost 3 bases, J lost 0 bases, and 6 bases stayed unmatched. Germline loops: CDR1 SGDLS, CDR2 YYNGEE. CDR3 sequence reads: CASSAVAGPSTDTQYF. DNA for the CDR3: TGTGCCAGCAGCGCCGTAGCGGGGCCTAGCACAGATACGCAGTATTTT.

This clonotype showed up just a few times. This may be a read error: a much more frequent sequence differs by one nucleotide. V gene TRBV14 combines with J gene TRBJ2-1; D is undetermined. Trimming took off 2 bases at V and 7 bases at J, with 3 bases between the two ends. CDR1 and CDR2 (germline): SGHDN, FVKESK. CDR3 length equals 11 residues. This CDR3 reads CASSQLNEQFF. The CDR3 DNA sequence: TGTGCCAGCAGCCAACTAAATGAGCAGTTCTTC.

This clonotype was observed a handful of times. The chain combines TRBV7-2 with TRBJ2-7; D call uncertain. The CDR3 sequence is 12 residues long. Germline CDR1 reads SGHTA; CDR2 reads FQGNSA. Between the trimmed V and J ends, which lost 1 base and 6 bases, there was a span of 7 bases. The chain's CDR3 is CASSLVAVEQYF. The CDR3 region has the DNA TGTGCCAGCAGCTTAGTAGCAGTCGAGCAGTACTTC.

This chain connects TRBV5-4 to TRBJ2-3; D gene uncertain. This CDR3 region has 14 residues. V lost 3 bases and J lost 6, with 14 bases in between. Germline V CDR1 and CDR2: SGHNT, YYREEE (reference sequence). The DNA of the CDR3 is TGTGCCAGCAGCTCGCCTGGAATGTGGGATACGCAGTATTTT. The encoded protein is CASSSPGMWDTQYF.

Ten or more counts support this clonotype. The rearrangement uses TRBV15 and TRBJ2-2, with D tentatively TRBD1 (5 bases). Germline CDR1 reads LNHNV; CDR2 reads YYDKDF (reference sequence). V was cut by 2 bases and J by 0 bases, with 22 bases left in between. This CDR3 has 20 amino acids. The DNA for the CDR3 is TGTGCCACCAGCAGACACCCCCCGGTCACGACAGAATCGAACACCGGGGAGCTGTTTTTT. This sequence encodes CATSRHPPVTTESNTGELFF.

This rearrangement joins TRBV28 to TRBJ2-7, with 8 bases fitting TRBD2. The CDR3 length is 14 residues. V lost 9 bases to trimming and J lost 2 bases; unmatched junction nucleotides: 9. Per germline, CDR1 MDHEN and CDR2 SYDVKM. In DNA, the CDR3 is TGTGCCAGTCAGCCGGGACTAGGGACCTACGAGCAGTACTTC. Protein sequence: CASQPGLGTYEQYF.

This chain joins TRBV13 and TRBJ2-3; D may match TRBD1 or TRBD2 (5 bases each). V was shortened by 5 bases and J by 2 bases, with 17 bases between the two germline ends. CDR1 PRHDT and CDR2 FYEKMQ come from the germline V gene (reference sequence). The CDR3 loop spans 16 amino acids. The CDR3 spells CASSPPSGTTTDTQYF. CDR3 DNA: TGTGCCAGCAGCCCTCCATCCGGGACGACCACAGATACGCAGTATTTT.

This clonotype was found many times. This chain connects TRBV5-6 to TRBJ1-1, with D uncertain. V gave up 1 base and J gave up 0 bases, with 13 bases separating them. The CDR3 has 16 residues. CDR1 SGHDT and CDR2 YYEEEE come from the germline V gene. The DNA for the CDR3 is TGTGCCAGCAGCTTGTTTCTACAGCGCATGAACACTGAAGCTTTCTTT. It codes for CASSLFLQRMNTEAFF. Using reference TRBV5-6 and TRBJ1-1 for the parts outside the CDR3, the full variable domain is DAGVTQSPTHLIKTRGQQVTLRCSPKSGHDTVSWYQQALGQGPQFIFQYYEEEERQRGNFPDRFSGHQFPNYSSELNVNALLLGDSALYLCASSLFLQRMNTEAFFGQGTRLTVV.

This clonotype was seen a handful of times. The V gene is TRBV5-1, the J gene TRBJ2-5; 9 bases line up with TRBD2. In germline, CDR1 is SGHRS, CDR2 YFSETQ. V trimming: 2 bases; J trimming: 2 bases; junction bases outside the gene matches: 1. The CDR3 extends over 14 amino acids. The CDR3 spells CASSFAGGQETQYF. The CDR3 DNA follows: TGCGCCAGCAGCTTCGCGGGAGGGCAAGAGACCCAGTACTTC.

In its sample, this clonotype was seen many times. J is TRBJ2-5 and V is TRBV7-9; D assignment may be TRBD1 or TRBD2 (7 bases each). The CDR3 loop spans 16 amino acids. Trimming stripped 5 bases from V and 5 bases from J, with 21 bases between. Germline lookup yields CDR1 SEHNR and CDR2 FQNEAQ (reference sequence). The CDR3 DNA follows: TGTGCCAGCAGCCCCAGGGGGGGCAGGGTTTTCGAGACCCAGTACTTC. Translation gives CASSPRGGRVFETQYF.

This clonotype was seen many times. This sequence joins TRBV5-8 and TRBJ1-3; D is undetermined. Germline lookup yields CDR1 SGHTS and CDR2 YDEGEE. CDR3 length: 15 amino acids. Between the trimmed V and J ends, which lost 4 bases and 4 bases, there was a span of 15 bases. CDR3 loop: CASSGGSTKGNTIYF. The CDR3 bases are TGTGCCAGCAGCGGCGGGTCTACGAAGGGAAACACCATATATTTT.

This clonotype was seen at least ten times. The chain has TRBV11-3 and TRBJ1-2; D might be TRBD1 (5 bases). This CDR3 spans 13 amino acids. Germline CDR1 SGHNT, CDR2 YENEEA. Trimming took off 0 bases at V and 5 bases at J, with 7 bases between the two ends. CDR3 in DNA: TGTGCCAGCAGCTTAGAAGAGGGGTATGGCTACACCTTC. It yields the protein CASSLEEGYGYTF.